The present entry profiles one T cell receptor (beta chain) with its context. Its antigen remains unidentified. TCR sequencing used cDNA made by reverse transcription of extracted RNA. Produced via immunoSEQ multiplex PCR; TCRdb's table is partial and in-frame only. The sample contains fewer than 150,000 clones, 45% to 65% of which appear only once. The data were obtained in a study of CD8+ T cells in alopecia areata. The wider study: Treated patients swallowed 5 to 10 mg of oral tofacitinib twice daily.

The germline V gene has CDR1 ENHRY and CDR2 SYGVKD. The CDR3 spans 12 residues. Trimming cost V 3 bases and J 2 bases, with 5 bases left between them. Points from the study as a whole: Relative to normal scalp, lesional scalp, especially alopecia totalis/universalis, showed higher clonality.

Treatment specified: oral pan-JAK inhibitor, 5-10 mg twice daily. The V and J genes are TRBV10-3 and TRBJ2-7; D gene ambiguous. The specimen comprised CD4+ T cells sorted from blood, sampled at week 24, from a patient treated with tofacitinib. The TCR was taken from a human donor with alopecia areata. The CDR3 sequence: CAISEGTYEQYF. CDR3 DNA sequence: TGTGCCATCAGTGAAGGTACCTACGAGCAGTACTTC.